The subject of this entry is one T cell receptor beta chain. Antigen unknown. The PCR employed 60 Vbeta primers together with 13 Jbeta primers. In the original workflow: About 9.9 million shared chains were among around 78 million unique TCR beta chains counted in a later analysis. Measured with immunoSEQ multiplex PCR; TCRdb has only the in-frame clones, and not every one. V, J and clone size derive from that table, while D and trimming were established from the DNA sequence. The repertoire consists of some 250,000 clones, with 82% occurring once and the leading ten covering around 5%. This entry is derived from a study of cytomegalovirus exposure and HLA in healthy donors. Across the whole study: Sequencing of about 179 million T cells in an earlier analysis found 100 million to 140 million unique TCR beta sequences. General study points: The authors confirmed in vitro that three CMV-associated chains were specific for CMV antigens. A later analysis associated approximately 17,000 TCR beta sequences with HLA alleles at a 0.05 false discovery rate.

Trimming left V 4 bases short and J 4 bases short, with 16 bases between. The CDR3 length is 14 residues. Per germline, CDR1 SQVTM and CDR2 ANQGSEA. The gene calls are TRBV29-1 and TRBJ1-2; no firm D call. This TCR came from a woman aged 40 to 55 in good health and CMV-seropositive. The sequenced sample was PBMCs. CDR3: CSVGGRTNLYGYTF. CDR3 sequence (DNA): TGCAGCGTTGGTGGCCGAACCAACCTCTATGGCTACACCTTC.